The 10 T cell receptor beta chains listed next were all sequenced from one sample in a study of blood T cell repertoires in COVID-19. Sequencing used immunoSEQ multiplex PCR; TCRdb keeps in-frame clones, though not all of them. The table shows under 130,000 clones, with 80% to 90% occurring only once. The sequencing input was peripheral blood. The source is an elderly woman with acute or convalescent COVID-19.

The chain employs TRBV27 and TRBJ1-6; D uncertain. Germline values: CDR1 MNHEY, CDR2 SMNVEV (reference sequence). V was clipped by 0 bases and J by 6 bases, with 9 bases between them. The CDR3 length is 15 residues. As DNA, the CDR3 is TGTGCCAGCAGTTTATCGGCCAGTCTTAATTCACCCCTCCACTTT. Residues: CASSLSASLNSPLHF.

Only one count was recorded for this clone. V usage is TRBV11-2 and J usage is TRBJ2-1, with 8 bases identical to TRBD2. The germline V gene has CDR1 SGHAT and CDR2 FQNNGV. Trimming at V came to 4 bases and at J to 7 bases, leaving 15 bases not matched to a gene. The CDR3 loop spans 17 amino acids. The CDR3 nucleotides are TGTGCCAGCAGCTCCGTCCCTTTTAGCGGGGAAGGTAATGAGCAGTTCTTC. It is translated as CASSSVPFSGEGNEQFF.

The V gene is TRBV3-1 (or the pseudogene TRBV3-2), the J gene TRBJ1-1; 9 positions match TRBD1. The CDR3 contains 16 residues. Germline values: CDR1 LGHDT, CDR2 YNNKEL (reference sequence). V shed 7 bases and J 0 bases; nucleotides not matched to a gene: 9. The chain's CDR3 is CASTISRTGVNTEAFF. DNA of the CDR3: TGTGCCAGCACCATATCCCGGACAGGGGTGAACACTGAAGCTTTCTTT.

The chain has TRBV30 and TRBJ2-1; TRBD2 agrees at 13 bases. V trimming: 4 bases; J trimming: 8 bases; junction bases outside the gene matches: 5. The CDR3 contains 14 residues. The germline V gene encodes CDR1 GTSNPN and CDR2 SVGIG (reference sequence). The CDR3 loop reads CAWNTGLAGDEQFF. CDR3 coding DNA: TGTGCCTGGAACACCGGACTAGCGGGAGATGAGCAGTTCTTC. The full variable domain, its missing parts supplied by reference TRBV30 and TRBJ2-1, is SQTIHQWPATLVQPVGSPLSLECTVEGTSNPNLYWYRQAAGRGLQLLFYSVGIGQISSEVPQNLSASRPQDRQFILSSKKLLLSDSGFYLCAWNTGLAGDEQFFGPGTRLTVL.

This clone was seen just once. The CDR3, as DNA: TGTGCCAGCAGCGCCCGGGGGGGAGTAGGTGAGCAGTTCTTC. It translates to CASSARGGVGEQFF. The V gene is TRBV7-3, the J gene TRBJ2-1, with 8 bases aligning to TRBD2. This CDR3 is built from 14 residues. CDR1 SGHTA and CDR2 FQGTGA come from the germline V gene. V dropped 5 bases and J dropped 9; count of bases not matched to a gene: 9.

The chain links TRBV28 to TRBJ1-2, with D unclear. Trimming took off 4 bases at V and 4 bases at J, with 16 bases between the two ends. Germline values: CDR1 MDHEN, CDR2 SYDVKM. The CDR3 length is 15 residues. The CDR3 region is CASSSPGTPGYGYTF. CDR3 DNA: TGTGCCAGCAGTTCCCCCGGCACCCCGGGCTATGGCTACACCTTC.

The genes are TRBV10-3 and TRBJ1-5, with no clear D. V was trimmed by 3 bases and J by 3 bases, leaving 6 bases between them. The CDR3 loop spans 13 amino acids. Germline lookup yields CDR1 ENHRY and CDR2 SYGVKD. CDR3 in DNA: TGTGCCATCAGTGAACAGATCAATCAGCCCCAGCATTTT. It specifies CAISEQINQPQHF.

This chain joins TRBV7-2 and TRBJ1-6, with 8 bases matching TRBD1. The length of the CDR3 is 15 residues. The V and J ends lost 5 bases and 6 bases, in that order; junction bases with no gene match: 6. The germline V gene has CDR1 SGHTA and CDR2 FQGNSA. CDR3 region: CASSTGQGGNSPLHF. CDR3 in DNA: TGTGCCAGCAGCACTGGACAGGGTGGTAATTCACCCCTCCACTTT.

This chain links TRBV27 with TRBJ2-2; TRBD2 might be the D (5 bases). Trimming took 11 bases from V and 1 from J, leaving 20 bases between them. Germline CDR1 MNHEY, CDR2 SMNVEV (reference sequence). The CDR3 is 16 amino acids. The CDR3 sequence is CAEKSPREKNTGELFF. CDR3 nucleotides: TGTGCCGAAAAGTCCCCCCGGGAAAAGAACACCGGGGAGCTGTTTTTT.

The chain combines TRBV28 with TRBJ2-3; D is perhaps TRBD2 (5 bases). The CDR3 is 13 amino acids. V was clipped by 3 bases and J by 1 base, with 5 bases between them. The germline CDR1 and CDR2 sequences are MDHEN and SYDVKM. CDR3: CASSFGGTDTQYF. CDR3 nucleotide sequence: TGTGCCAGCAGTTTCGGGGGCACAGATACGCAGTATTTT.